This T cell receptor (beta chain) was sequenced in a study of blood T cells in healthy people across ages (dated by TCRdb to the mid-2010s). General notes on the study: In model experiments, template switching captured roughly one uniquely barcoded TCR beta cDNA molecule for every two T cells. Donors of different ages were randomly distributed across sequencing lanes to avoid experimental bias. Four age groups were formed from the donors: young (average about 16 years), middle-aged (around 40), aged (roughly 58) and long-lived (roughly 88). Using deep sequencing normalized with unique cDNA molecular identifiers, the study measured how TCR beta repertoire diversity changes with age. The study analyzed two additional independent replicas of 1 million unique cDNA reads from the same blood draw for two donors, one aged 18 to 30 and one aged 80 or older. The research as a whole found: Because profiling used bulk unsorted PBMCs, naive and antigen-experienced compartments could not be compared conclusively. Compared with the aged group, the long-lived group had more naive CD4+ T cells, fewer expanded clones and increased TCR diversity, a pattern suggesting age selection. Estimates of total diversity from one million sequenced T cells were regarded as lower bounds and underestimates. Because donor CMV infection status was unknown, age-related changes in expanded clonotypes were potentially confounded. Observed TCR beta diversity per million T cells fell roughly linearly with age, and a significant reduction was already apparent by age approximately 40. A strong correlation was found between observed TCR beta diversity and the percentage of naive T cells measured by flow cytometry.

The approximately 39 donors, aged about 6 to 100 years, were systemically healthy Caucasian individuals from Russia. Each donor gave 8 to 10 milliliters of peripheral blood, collected into EDTA-treated Vacutainer tubes. PBMCs were isolated by Ficoll-Paque density-gradient centrifugation, with at least 7 million obtained per sample. Trizol reagent was used to extract total RNA from the PBMCs, yielding at least 6 micrograms per sample. For every donor, an aliquot of PBMCs went through flow cytometry to measure the percentages of naive CD45RAhigh/CD27high T cells. Notes on this clonotype: Its antigen target is currently unknown. No base-level quality is on record; no much larger clone is a single base apart.

The library was produced with 5' RACE. Sequencing took place on an Illumina HiSeq 2500. A second about 7 to 11 cycle PCR used a sample-barcoded 5' primer and a J-beta primer mix. A unique molecular identifier was introduced onto each TCR beta cDNA molecule by a template-switch 5' adaptor carrying 12 random nucleotides. Each sample yielded at least 2.5 million CDR3-containing paired-end reads. The Mint cDNA synthesis kit, primed by a TRBC-specific oligonucleotide, was used to synthesize first-strand cDNA from all RNA. All cDNA was treated with uracil-DNA glycosylase and then went through a first 18-cycle PCR with the universal primers M1SS and BC2_uni_R. For the original study's pipeline: Each sample was normalized by randomly selecting 1 million high-quality reads, each carrying a distinct molecular identifier. Reads sharing molecular identifiers were discarded rather than binned into consensus sequences. CDR3 identification, clonotype clustering and error correction used MiTCR with a Q25 quality threshold and the strictest error-elimination algorithm. Lower-bound total TCR beta diversity was estimated with a nonparametric unseen species model using Euler transformation. TCRdb applied fastp at Q25 and MiXCR to the public reads, then kept only in-frame beta chains. Entries that share a CDR3 protein sequence are merged under the most common genes and DNA. The V and J calls were determined by TCRdb, not by the authors. The sample contains around 1.5 million distinct CDR3 sequences, roughly 30% of them found a single time. Around 11% of the sample lies in the top ten.

V drops 3 bases and J drops 0 bases, leaving 15 bases in between. Looking up the germline V gene yields CDR1 MNHNS and CDR2 SASEGT. From cysteine to phenylalanine, the CDR3 is 16 amino acids long. The CDR3 DNA has 48 bases and is translated from base 1. The sequenced sample consisted of blood. The source is a woman under 40 in good health. The V and J segments used are TRBV6-1 and TRBJ2-7; there is no confident call for the D gene. The CDR3: CASSDWRAVFSYEQYF. The DNA reads as follows: TGTGCCAGCAGTGATTGGCGTGCAGTTTTCTCCTACGAGCAGTACTTC.